The sequence of this T cell receptor beta chain was determined in a study of T cell responses to AZD1222 COVID-19 vaccine. A remark on this clone: Its antigen is as yet unknown.

Produced via immunoSEQ multiplex PCR; TCRdb's table is partial and in-frame only. The sample includes 55,000 to 65,000 clones, less than 90% of them seen just once. Study-level results: Unmutated variant regions are reportedly the target of nearly half of TCRs that are spike-specific. Possibly, clonal diversity was underestimated; donors were largely white British and included more females.

This receptor was identified in an adult in good health. The sample consisted of peripheral blood, taken on day 0 of AZD1222 vaccination.

CDR3 nucleotides: TGTGCCAGCAGCTTATCGACAGGGGGAGACACTGAAGCTTTCTTT. Its translation: CASSLSTGGDTEAFF. The gene calls are TRBV7-6 and TRBJ1-1; 9 nucleotides align to TRBD1. Germline CDR1 SGHVS, CDR2 FNYEAQ. J lost 3 bases, V lost 2 bases, and 4 bases had no gene match. This CDR3 spans 15 amino acids.